One sample yielded the 26 T cell receptor beta chains listed below, sequenced in a study of blood T cell repertoires in COVID-19 (dated by TCRdb to the early 2020s). Library prep was done by the immunoSEQ multiplex PCR assay. TCRdb took this table from immuneACCESS and kept in-frame rearrangements with V and J called. Such tables lack part of the clones; where checked against another copy, unresolved V genes explain under half of the gap, and the rest is unexplained. This sample is represented by some 31,000 clones; about 89% of them were singletons. In total, the top ten clones hold about 12% of the sample. Sequencing input: peripheral blood. These receptors were obtained from a man between 65 and 80 years old with active COVID-19.

This rearrangement joins TRBV6-6 to TRBJ1-1; D possibly corresponds to TRBD1 (5 bases). Germline CDR1 reads MNHNY; CDR2 reads SVGAGI (reference sequence). V lost 6 bases to trimming and J lost 0 bases, with 8 bases between them. The CDR3 is made up of 13 amino acids. The CDR3 DNA follows: TGTGCCAGCAGGGACACCTTGAACACTGAAGCTTTCTTT. Protein: CASRDTLNTEAFF.

The chain has TRBV21-1 and TRBJ2-7; TRBD1, the table's D call, was not compared with the DNA. TRBV21-1 is shown as a pseudogene. The CDR3 spans 13 residues. CDR3 in DNA: TGTGCCAGCGGAATCAGGGGAGAAGGCGAGCAGTACTTC. It encodes CASGIRGEGEQYF.

The chain uses TRBV19 and TRBJ2-1; 8 nucleotides agree with TRBD2. The CDR3 consists of 17 residues. V gave up 5 bases and J gave up 5 bases; unmatched junction bases: 14. Germline V gives CDR1 LNHDA, CDR2 SQIVND (reference sequence). The CDR3 region is CASSPRGRAGEDNEQFF. The DNA for the CDR3 is TGTGCCAGTAGTCCCCGGGGACGAGCGGGAGAGGACAATGAGCAGTTCTTC.

The gene calls are TRBV3-1 (or the pseudogene TRBV3-2) and TRBJ2-7; 7 bases fit TRBD1. Losses at the gene ends were 0 bases for V and 2 bases for J; bases not matched to a gene: 7. Germline V gene lookup returns CDR1 LGHDT and CDR2 YNNKEL (reference sequence). The CDR3 is 16 residues long. CDR3 bases: TGTGCCAGCAGCCAAGAAATGACAGGGATCCCCTACGAGCAGTACTTC. Translated: CASSQEMTGIPYEQYF.

On this clone: At one end the junction does not follow the germline gene, possibly because of a read error. The gene calls are TRBV7-7 and TRBJ2-5; the D gene is possibly TRBD1 (6 bases). In germline, CDR1 is SSHAT, CDR2 FNYEAQ (reference sequence). The CDR3 runs 15 residues. The CDR3 spells CASSPTRGDGETQYF. DNA of the CDR3: TGTGCTAGCAGCCCAACCAGGGGAGATGGTGAGACCCAGTACTTC.

This clone turned up a few times. This sequence joins TRBV6-7 and TRBJ2-2; 9 bases match TRBD2. TRBV6-7 qualifies as an ORF whose function is uncertain. CDR3 length: 21 amino acids. J gave up 1 base and V 0 bases, and 15 bases lay outside the gene matches. Here the CDR3 reads CASSYSILDGLAGLNTGELFF. The CDR3 DNA is TGTGCCAGCAGTTACTCGATTCTCGATGGTCTAGCGGGATTGAACACCGGGGAGCTGTTTTTT.

This chain links TRBV15 with TRBJ1-4; 8 bases align to TRBD1. Trimming took 0 bases from V and 7 from J; bases not matched to a gene: 4. The CDR3 is 15 amino acids. Germline V gene data show CDR1 as LNHNV and CDR2 as YYDKDF (reference sequence). The CDR3 region is CATSRDSGGVEKLFF. CDR3 in DNA: TGTGCCACCAGCAGAGATTCAGGGGGCGTTGAAAAACTGTTTTTT.

This chain joins TRBV5-6 and TRBJ1-6; D might be TRBD1 (6 bases). The CDR3 has 14 amino acids. Germline CDR1 is SGHDT and CDR2 is YYEEEE. V lost 2 bases to trimming and J lost 8 bases, with 11 bases between them. The CDR3: CASSLQGPDSPLHF. DNA of the CDR3: TGTGCCAGCAGCTTACAGGGCCCAGATTCACCCCTCCACTTT. Full variable domain (remainder filled in from reference TRBV5-6 and TRBJ1-6): DAGVTQSPTHLIKTRGQQVTLRCSPKSGHDTVSWYQQALGQGPQFIFQYYEEEERQRGNFPDRFSGHQFPNYSSELNVNALLLGDSALYLCASSLQGPDSPLHFGNGTRLTVT.

This chain links TRBV19 with TRBJ1-1, with D possibly matching TRBD1 (5 bases). Trimming took off 3 bases at V and 0 bases at J, with 11 bases between the two ends. This CDR3 contains 15 residues. The germline V gene encodes CDR1 LNHDA and CDR2 SQIVND (reference sequence). DNA for the CDR3: TGTGCCAGTAGTATTCTGGGGCGGATGAACACTGAAGCTTTCTTT. It encodes CASSILGRMNTEAFF.

This chain uses TRBV4-2 with TRBJ1-2; D not certain. CDR3 length: 14 amino acids. Trimming cost V 0 bases and J 7 bases, with 12 bases left between them. CDR1 is LGHNA and CDR2 is YNFKEQ in the germline V gene. In DNA, the CDR3 is TGTGCCAGCAGCCAAGAGTCGGGAGGGAGTGGCTACACCTTC. This encodes CASSQESGGSGYTF.

This clone was counted between two and nine times. The CDR3 DNA follows: TGTGCCAGCAGTGAAAGGGGGCACCTCTGGCAGTACTTC. Encoded protein: CASSERGHLWQYF. The chain combines TRBV6-1 with TRBJ2-7, with 7 bases aligning to TRBD1. Trimming removed 2 bases from V and 9 bases from J; junction bases left unmatched: 7. This CDR3 has 13 residues. Germline CDR1 is MNHNS and CDR2 is SASEGT.

The chain carries TRBV9 and TRBJ2-1; D is ambiguous. The CDR3 totals 13 residues. Germline CDR1 SGDLS, CDR2 YYNGEE. Trimming left V 3 bases short and J 4 bases short, with 8 bases between. The CDR3 DNA reads as TGTGCCAGCAGCGGGGCCGGTTACAATGAGCAGTTCTTC. It is translated as CASSGAGYNEQFF.

The chain couples TRBV7-2 to TRBJ2-1, with 13 nucleotides matching TRBD2. This CDR3 comprises 15 residues. With V trimmed by 5 bases and J by 8 bases, 6 bases remained unmatched. Germline V lookup: CDR1 SGHTA, CDR2 FQGNSA. The CDR3 nucleotides read TGTGCCAGCAGCCCCCGGACTAGCGGGAGCCATGAGCAGTTCTTC. Translating gives CASSPRTSGSHEQFF.

The chain has TRBV5-6 and TRBJ1-5, with 8 bases fitting TRBD1. This CDR3 contains 15 residues. Trimming removed 0 bases from V and 4 bases from J; junction bases left unmatched: 3. Germline CDR1 SGHDT, CDR2 YYEEEE. CDR3 protein: CASSLGRGLNQPQHF. The CDR3 coding sequence is TGTGCCAGCAGCTTGGGCAGGGGGCTTAATCAGCCCCAGCATTTT.

The V call is TRBV5-1, the J call TRBJ2-2; 10 nucleotides align to TRBD2. The CDR3 totals 16 residues. Germline CDR1 reads SGHRS; CDR2 reads YFSETQ. Trimming took 0 bases from V and 6 from J; bases not matched to a gene: 5. The CDR3 DNA reads as TGCGCCAGCAGCTTGGGGGGGACTAGCGCTTCCGGGGAGCTGTTTTTT. Amino acid sequence: CASSLGGTSASGELFF.

V and J are TRBV19 and TRBJ1-1; D gene uncertain. The V and J ends lost 3 bases and 5 bases respectively, with 13 bases between them. This CDR3 region has 14 residues. Germline loops: CDR1 LNHDA, CDR2 SQIVND (reference sequence). The CDR3 DNA reads TGTGCCAGTAGTATCGTCGTTTTTCGTACTGAAGCTTTCTTT. Protein: CASSIVVFRTEAFF.

The rearrangement joins TRBV11-2 to TRBJ2-3; tentatively, D is TRBD1 (6 bases). Trimming left V 3 bases short and J 0 bases short, with 10 bases between. From germline, CDR1 is SGHAT and CDR2 FQNNGV. The CDR3 covers 15 residues. The CDR3: CASSFPGDSTDTQYF. CDR3 in DNA: TGTGCCAGCAGCTTCCCAGGGGATAGCACAGATACGCAGTATTTT.

The rearrangement joins TRBV3-1 (or the pseudogene TRBV3-2) to TRBJ2-1; possibly TRBD2 for D (5 bases). The CDR3 consists of 15 residues. Germline loops: CDR1 LGHDT, CDR2 YNNKEL (reference sequence). Trimming took 5 bases from V and 1 from J, leaving 12 bases between them. CDR3 sequence reads: CASSTEGRSYNEQFF. CDR3 nucleotide sequence: TGTGCCAGCAGCACCGAGGGTAGGTCCTACAATGAGCAGTTCTTC.

The rearrangement uses TRBV2 and TRBJ1-6; no clear D gene. CDR3 size: 15 residues. Germline CDR1 is SNHLY and CDR2 is FYNNEI. Trimming left V 2 bases short and J 9 bases short, with 14 bases between. The CDR3 protein is CASSETPLGGSPLHF. CDR3 bases: TGTGCCAGCAGTGAAACCCCCCTAGGAGGTTCACCCCTCCACTTT.

The chain uses TRBV29-1 and TRBJ2-6; TRBD1 is a possible D gene (7 bases). Trimming removed 4 bases from V and 12 bases from J, with 13 bases in between. The germline V gene has CDR1 SQVTM and CDR2 ANQGSEA. The CDR3 spans 12 residues. The CDR3: CSVATGEAVLTF. The CDR3 DNA is TGCAGCGTTGCCACAGGGGAGGCCGTCCTGACTTTC.

The gene calls are TRBV6-2 or TRBV6-3 and TRBJ2-2; 12 nucleotides agree with TRBD2. This CDR3 contains 17 residues. The germline V gene encodes CDR1 MNHEY and CDR2 SVGEGT. J lost 9 bases, V lost 5 bases, and 13 bases had no gene match. CDR3 bases: TGTGCCAGCAGTCCCCTAGCGGGAGGGCCCTCGACCAGGGAGCTGTTTTTT. This gives the protein CASSPLAGGPSTRELFF.

The genes are TRBV3-1 (or the pseudogene TRBV3-2) and TRBJ2-3; 12 positions agree with TRBD2. Germline V gene lookup returns CDR1 LGHDT and CDR2 YNNKEL (reference sequence). This CDR3 is built from 18 residues. The junction had 12 bases not matched to a gene; V was cut back by 5 bases and J by 3 bases. The CDR3 DNA reads TGTGCCAGCAGCTTAAGGGCAGGACTAGCGGGAACTACAGATACGCAGTATTTT. Translation: CASSLRAGLAGTTDTQYF.

The rearrangement links TRBV18 to TRBJ2-3; TRBD2 might be the D (5 bases). V lost 6 bases and J 5 bases, leaving 15 bases between the germline ends. The germline V gene encodes CDR1 KGHSH and CDR2 LQKENI. CDR3 length equals 14 residues. CDR3: CASSLGLAIDTQYF. The DNA of the CDR3 is TGTGCCAGCTCGCTCGGACTGGCTATAGATACGCAGTATTTT.

V and J are TRBV6-5 and TRBJ2-5; 7 bases map to TRBD1. Germline V lookup: CDR1 MNHEY, CDR2 SVGAGI. After removal of 5 bases from V and 0 bases from J, the junction contained 3 bases not matched to a gene. This CDR3 has 14 residues. The CDR3 loop reads CASSLDRNQETQYF. CDR3 coding DNA: TGTGCCAGCAGTCTGGACAGGAACCAAGAGACCCAGTACTTC.

The chain uses TRBV11-2 and TRBJ1-1; no firm D call. CDR3 length: 12 amino acids. The germline V gene has CDR1 SGHAT and CDR2 FQNNGV. V shed 5 bases and J shed 3 bases, with 7 bases lying between them. CDR3 DNA sequence: TGTGCCAGCAGCGAATTAGACACTGAAGCTTTCTTT. Protein product: CASSELDTEAFF. Based on the CDR3 plus reference TRBV11-2 and TRBJ1-1, the full variable domain is EAGVAQSPRYKIIEKRQSVAFWCNPISGHATLYWYQQILGQGPKLLIQFQNNGVVDDSQLPKDRFSAERLKGVDSTLKIQPAKLEDSAVYLCASSELDTEAFFGQGTRLTVV.

The chain employs TRBV2 and TRBJ1-1, with 11 bases identical to TRBD1. V was pared by 4 bases and J by 11 bases, with 6 bases of the junction left unmatched. The CDR3 spans 13 residues. The germline CDR1 and CDR2 sequences are SNHLY and FYNNEI. In DNA form, the CDR3 reads TGTGCCAGCAGTGGGACAGGGGGCTTTAATGCTTTCTTT. Protein sequence: CASSGTGGFNAFF. Filled out from reference TRBV2 and TRBJ1-1, the complete variable domain reads EPEVTQTPSHQVTQMGQEVILRCVPISNHLYFYWYRQILGQKVEFLVSFYNNEISEKSEIFDDQFSVERPDGSNFTLKIRSTKLEDSAMYFCASSGTGGFNAFFGQGTRLTVV.